The T cell receptor beta chain described here comes from a study of human T cells and chemical hapten exposure. This sample's time point: patch test 1, 2 weeks after DPC sensitization. Documented treatment: therapeutic diphenylcyclopropenone sensitization with weekly scalp DPC. Unfractionated whole blood yielded total RNA. The V gene's germline CDR1 is SGHVS and CDR2 FNYEAQ. The CDR3 runs 13 residues. V lost 5 bases, J lost 4 bases, and 5 bases stayed unmatched. In the original processing: Sequenced samples showed a median of 95,638 TCRs each, with counts running from around 20,000 to 690,000. MiXCR, applied by TCRdb to the RACE reads, yields one record per CDR3 protein. Here the V and J calls rest on TCRdb's processing, not on the authors' analysis. This table holds roughly 50,000 distinct CDR3 sequences, around 10% found once. This clonotype was seen many times.

The origin of this receptor is a woman in her thirties or forties with alopecia areata. Some clones in this sample may be carry-over from other donors' samples. The chain is built from TRBV7-6 and TRBJ2-7, with TRBD1 matching 7 bases. Specimen: whole blood, collected in connection with sensitization to the hapten diphenylcyclopropenone (DPC). This CDR3 reads CASSRDSRYEQYF. CDR3 in DNA: TGTGCCAGCAGCAGGGACAGCCGATACGAGCAGTACTTC.